Here is one T cell receptor (beta chain) with its context. Its specificity is unknown. This record belongs to a study of PD-1 blockade in classical Hodgkin lymphoma. Study results and caveats: Reports indicated that newly diagnosed patients had lower baseline TCR diversity than healthy donors did.

Assay: immunoSEQ multiplex PCR; the TCRdb copy retains only in-frame clones and omits some. The sample has approximately 28,000 clones, around 85% seen once. CDR3 length: 15 amino acids. Germline V gene sequence: CDR1 SEHNR, CDR2 FQNEAQ (reference sequence). The V end was cut by 6 bases, the J end by 2 bases, with 14 bases between. Time point specified: cycle 4 day 1 (C4D1), after more than 5 weeks of nivolumab. There was relapse after autologous stem cell transplantation in every patient, and there was variation in brentuximab vedotin exposure. Magnetic negative selection was used to purify CD4+ T cells from PBMCs that had been thawed. Complete response, partial response or progressive disease were the best responses.

The chain links TRBV7-9 to TRBJ2-1; possibly TRBD2 for D (5 bases). The source was CD4+ T cells from blood, collected before the fourth cycle of nivolumab. The receptor's source is a human donor with classical Hodgkin lymphoma. The CDR3 coding sequence is TGTGCCAGCAGGGCTAGCTACACGACCTACAATGAGCAGTTCTTC. This gives the protein CASRASYTTYNEQFF.